These 27 T cell receptor beta chains originate from one sample sequenced in a study of blood T cell repertoires in COVID-19. Generated by immunoSEQ multiplex PCR, the TCRdb table keeps only in-frame clones and is missing some. Here the sample spans about 250,000 clones, 75% to 90% being singletons. Sample: PBMCs or T cells enriched from blood (not recorded which). The receptors were gathered from a woman aged 18-35 years who had recovered from COVID-19.

Note on this clone: The same CDR3 is also encoded by other DNA sequences in this sample. The chain uses TRBV3-1 (or the pseudogene TRBV3-2) and TRBJ1-5; a weak D match, TRBD1 (6 bases). Trimming removed 1 base at V and 2 bases at J, with 6 bases between. Germline V lookup: CDR1 LGHDT, CDR2 YNNKEL (reference sequence). The CDR3 loop spans 14 amino acids. The CDR3 bases are TGTGCCAGCAGCCAAGGACAGGGCAATCAGCCCCAGCATTTT. It is translated as CASSQGQGNQPQHF.

The chain carries TRBV10-2 and TRBJ1-1; 7 bases align to TRBD1. This CDR3 has 14 residues. With 6 bases clipped from V and 2 bases from J, the junction kept 6 bases outside the gene matches. Germline-derived CDR1 and CDR2 are WSHSY and SAAADI. The CDR3 is CASSSGTANTEAFF. DNA for the CDR3: TGCGCCAGCAGCTCCGGGACAGCTAACACTGAAGCTTTCTTT.

The CDR3 DNA reads as TGTGCCAGCAGTGAAATCTCACATGTTTTTGCAGATACGCAGTATTTT. This sequence encodes CASSEISHVFADTQYF. The V and J genes are TRBV2 and TRBJ2-3, with D unresolved. V was shortened by 2 bases and J by 4 bases, with 16 bases between the two germline ends. Germline V lookup: CDR1 SNHLY, CDR2 FYNNEI. The CDR3 has 16 residues.

The genes are TRBV11-3 and TRBJ1-1; the D is unclear. V lost 5 bases to trimming and J lost 5 bases, with 12 bases between them. The CDR3 loop spans 13 amino acids. CDR1 is SGHNT, CDR2 YENEEA, per germline. CDR3 in amino acids: CASSPTTGTEAFF. DNA of the CDR3: TGTGCCAGCAGCCCCACGACCGGGACTGAAGCTTTCTTT. Based on the CDR3 plus reference TRBV11-3 and TRBJ1-1, the full variable domain is EAGVVQSPRYKIIEKKQPVAFWCNPISGHNTLYWYLQNLGQGPELLIRYENEEAVDDSQLPKDRFSAERLKGVDSTLKIQPAELGDSAVYLCASSPTTGTEAFFGQGTRLTVV.

This clone was seen just once. One end of the junction is discordant with germline, which a read error may explain. V and J are TRBV7-7 and TRBJ2-1; 11 bases line up with TRBD2. This CDR3 is built from 16 residues. The germline V gene encodes CDR1 SSHAT and CDR2 FNYEAQ (reference sequence). The CDR3 is CASSLNSGGAYNEQFF. The DNA for the CDR3 is TGTGCTAGCAGCTTAAATAGCGGGGGGGCCTACAATGAGCAGTTCTTC.

This chain connects TRBV5-4 to TRBJ1-1; D is possibly TRBD1 (5 bases). Germline loops: CDR1 SGHNT, CDR2 YYREEE (reference sequence). V was cut by 4 bases and J by 0 bases, with 10 bases left in between. There are 14 residues in the CDR3. The CDR3 nucleotides are TGTGCCAGCAGCGTGACAGTCATGAACACTGAAGCTTTCTTT. It specifies CASSVTVMNTEAFF.

This clone was observed a single time. The V gene is TRBV6-4, the J gene TRBJ2-1, with D possibly TRBD2 on 5 matching bases. The CDR3 length is 16 residues. Germline CDR1 and CDR2: MRHNA and SNTAGT. V lost 9 bases to trimming and J lost 0 bases, with 18 bases between them. CDR3 region: CASSKGLFSSYNEQFF. The CDR3 nucleotides are TGTGCCAGTTCTAAAGGACTCTTTAGCTCCTACAATGAGCAGTTCTTC.

V gene TRBV7-6 combines with J gene TRBJ2-3, with a possible D match to TRBD2 (6 bases). Germline V gene lookup returns CDR1 SGHVS and CDR2 FNYEAQ. The CDR3 is made up of 15 amino acids. V dropped 3 bases and J dropped 6 bases, with 16 bases sitting between them. CDR3 loop: CASSLEGGLTDTQYF. The CDR3, as DNA: TGTGCCAGCAGCTTGGAGGGCGGCTTGACGGATACGCAGTATTTT.

This clone was picked up one time. V and J are TRBV5-1 and TRBJ1-6; possibly TRBD1 for D (6 bases). Trimming took 2 bases from V and 7 from J, leaving 13 bases between them. Germline V CDR1 and CDR2: SGHRS, YFSETQ. This CDR3 has 15 residues. This CDR3 is CASSLPTGTNSPLHF. CDR3 DNA sequence: TGCGCCAGCAGCTTACCTACAGGGACCAATTCACCCCTCCACTTT. The full variable domain, with the rest looked up from reference TRBV5-1 and TRBJ1-6, is KAGVTQTPRYLIKTRGQQVTLSCSPISGHRSVSWYQQTPGQGLQFLFEYFSETQRNKGNFPGRFSGRQFSNSRSEMNVSTLELGDSALYLCASSLPTGTNSPLHFGNGTRLTVT.

This clone was observed a few times. V is TRBV7-8 and J is TRBJ1-1; 9 bases are shared with TRBD1. The CDR3 runs to 17 residues. V trimming: 3 bases; J trimming: 1 base; junction bases outside the gene matches: 9. CDR1 and CDR2 (germline): SGHVS, FQNEAQ. CDR3 DNA sequence: TGTGCCAGCAGCTTCTACACAGGGGGCTGGGGGAACACTGAAGCTTTCTTT. This encodes CASSFYTGGWGNTEAFF.

The J gene is TRBJ1-2, the V gene TRBV7-9; a possible D gene is TRBD1 (5 bases). The CDR3 has 17 residues. Germline assignment: CDR1 SEHNR and CDR2 FQNEAQ (reference sequence). V shed 4 bases and J shed 4 bases, with 22 bases lying between them. The CDR3 DNA is TGTGCCAGCAGCTCCCTTTTCGCGGGGGGTAGGGTCTATGGCTACACCTTC. Its protein product is CASSSLFAGGRVYGYTF. Supplemented by reference TRBV7-9 and TRBJ1-2, the full variable domain reads DTGVSQNPRHKITKRGQNVTFRCDPISEHNRLYWYRQTLGQGPEFLTYFQNEAQLEKSRLLSDRFSAERPKGSFSTLEIQRTEQGDSAMYLCASSSLFAGGRVYGYTFGSGTRLTVV.

The V and J genes are TRBV24-1 and TRBJ1-2; D might be TRBD1 (6 bases). The CDR3 is 15 residues long. Trimming pared 7 bases from V and 4 bases from J, leaving 18 bases between. Germline V lookup: CDR1 KGHDR, CDR2 SFDVKD. CDR3 amino acids: CATSAKVGRGYGYTF. Written as DNA, the CDR3 is TGTGCCACCAGCGCGAAGGTGGGCAGGGGCTATGGCTACACCTTC.

This clone was seen a single time. The gene calls are TRBV2 and TRBJ1-2; weak D call: TRBD1 (5 bases). This CDR3 spans 14 amino acids. CDR1 SNHLY and CDR2 FYNNEI come from the germline V gene. With 3 bases removed from V and 3 bases from J, the gap between germline ends came to 11 bases. The CDR3: CASSDLQGDYGYTF. The DNA for the CDR3 is TGTGCCAGCAGTGATCTTCAGGGCGACTATGGCTACACCTTC.

The chain is built from TRBV11-2 and TRBJ1-2; D might be TRBD1 (6 bases). The CDR3 loop spans 12 amino acids. Germline V lookup: CDR1 SGHAT, CDR2 FQNNGV. V gave up 6 bases and J gave up 6 bases, with 11 bases separating them. This CDR3 reads CASSPGGHGYTF. The DNA for the CDR3 is TGTGCCAGCAGTCCGGGGGGCCATGGCTACACCTTC.

This clone was counted only a few times. The genes are TRBV9 and TRBJ2-6, with D perhaps TRBD1 (6 bases). The CDR3 is 17 amino acids. CDR1 is SGDLS, CDR2 YYNGEE, per germline. V was trimmed by 2 bases and J by 2 bases, leaving 14 bases between them. Written as DNA, the CDR3 is TGTGCCAGCAGCGTGTCAGGGGAGAGCCCTGGGGCCAACGTCCTGACTTTC. Protein: CASSVSGESPGANVLTF.

V is TRBV30 and J is TRBJ1-1; TRBD1 matches at 8 bases. J lost 5 bases, V lost 2 bases, and 4 bases had no gene match. CDR1 and CDR2 from the germline V gene are GTSNPN and SVGIG (reference sequence). The CDR3 totals 13 residues. The CDR3 sequence is CAWSPGTGTEAFF. The CDR3 region has the DNA TGTGCCTGGAGTCCCGGGACAGGAACTGAAGCTTTCTTT. Drawing the rest from reference TRBV30 and TRBJ1-1, the complete variable domain is SQTIHQWPATLVQPVGSPLSLECTVEGTSNPNLYWYRQAAGRGLQLLFYSVGIGQISSEVPQNLSASRPQDRQFILSSKKLLLSDSGFYLCAWSPGTGTEAFFGQGTRLTVV.

The chain links TRBV4-2 to TRBJ2-3; 10 bases agree with TRBD2. The CDR3 runs 16 residues. Germline V gives CDR1 LGHNA, CDR2 YNFKEQ. J lost 2 bases, V lost 0 bases, and 2 bases had no gene match. The CDR3 region has the DNA TGTGCCAGCAGCCAAGAACTAGCGGGGAACACAGATACGCAGTATTTT. Amino acid sequence: CASSQELAGNTDTQYF.

The sample holds a few counts of this clone. The rearrangement joins TRBV27 to TRBJ2-3; 9 positions match TRBD1. V gave up 5 bases and J gave up 6 bases; unmatched junction bases: 9. Germline CDR1 MNHEY, CDR2 SMNVEV (reference sequence). The CDR3 loop spans 15 amino acids. Here the CDR3 reads CASSATGGNPDTQYF. CDR3 coding DNA: TGTGCCAGCAGTGCGACAGGGGGGAACCCTGATACGCAGTATTTT.

The chain links TRBV10-2 to TRBJ1-2, with TRBD1 matching 7 bases. The CDR3 runs to 12 residues. CDR1 and CDR2 (germline): WSHSY, SAAADI. The J segment lost 4 bases and the V segment lost 6 bases, leaving 2 bases of the junction unmatched. Written as DNA, the CDR3 is TGCGCCAGCAGGGGGGACAGCTATGGCTACACCTTC. This encodes CASRGDSYGYTF.

This clone was picked up a small number of times. The V and J genes are TRBV5-1 and TRBJ2-7; 7 bases align to TRBD1. This CDR3 has 15 residues. Germline loops: CDR1 SGHRS, CDR2 YFSETQ. The V segment lost 0 bases and the J segment 2 bases; nucleotides outside the gene matches: 5. The CDR3 DNA follows: TGCGCCAGCAGCTTGGCCGGGACAGTCCCCTACGAGCAGTACTTC. Its protein is CASSLAGTVPYEQYF.

CDR3 DNA sequence: TGTGCCAGCAGGGAGACTAGCGGTGGGAGACATACGCAGTATTTT. Translation: CASRETSGGRHTQYF. The gene calls are TRBV2 and TRBJ2-3; 9 bases agree with TRBD2. J was trimmed by 7 bases and V by 6 bases; bases with no gene match: 11. This CDR3 has 15 amino acids. Germline V CDR1 and CDR2: SNHLY, FYNNEI.

The chain recombines TRBV7-3 with TRBJ1-2; the match to TRBD1 covers 9 bases. The CDR3 runs to 15 residues. Per the germline V gene, CDR1 is SGHTA and CDR2 is FQGTGA. With V trimmed by 1 base and J by 7 bases, 7 bases remained unmatched. Here the CDR3 DNA reads TGTGCCAGCAGCTTAAACCCGGGACAGGGATTTGGCTACACCTTC. It yields the protein CASSLNPGQGFGYTF.

Only a few counts were recorded for this clone. This rearrangement joins TRBV3-1 (or the pseudogene TRBV3-2) to TRBJ2-2; D gene ambiguous. V was trimmed by 2 bases and J by 4 bases, leaving 14 bases between them. The CDR3 is made up of 16 amino acids. Germline CDR1 and CDR2: LGHDT and YNNKEL (reference sequence). The CDR3 sequence is CASSQLQVTSTGELFF. CDR3 bases: TGTGCCAGCAGCCAACTCCAGGTTACCTCCACCGGGGAGCTGTTTTTT.

V gene TRBV5-8 combines with J gene TRBJ2-3; 12 bases are shared with TRBD2. Germline-derived CDR1 and CDR2 are SGHTS and YDEGEE. The V gene end was trimmed by 0 bases and the J gene end by 2 bases; junction bases not matched to a gene: 10. The CDR3 is made up of 19 amino acids. This CDR3 reads CASSLVRTSGGFLTDTQYF. In nucleotides, the CDR3 is TGTGCCAGCAGCTTGGTCCGAACTAGCGGGGGGTTTCTCACAGATACGCAGTATTTT.

There are a few counts of this clone. The chain recombines TRBV3-1 (or the pseudogene TRBV3-2) with TRBJ2-3; TRBD1 aligns across 8 bases. Germline CDR1 is LGHDT and CDR2 is YNNKEL (reference sequence). The CDR3 is made up of 15 amino acids. V trimming: 1 base; J trimming: 4 bases; junction bases outside the gene matches: 4. CDR3 amino acids: CASSQGQGSADTQYF. As DNA, the CDR3 is TGTGCCAGCAGCCAAGGACAGGGGAGCGCAGATACGCAGTATTTT.

The gene calls are TRBV2 and TRBJ2-7, with 9 bases that match TRBD1. The CDR3 extends over 13 amino acids. Per the germline V gene, CDR1 is SNHLY and CDR2 is FYNNEI. V trimming: 7 bases; J trimming: 6 bases; junction bases outside the gene matches: 7. In DNA form, the CDR3 reads TGTGCCAGCAACCGGGACAGGGCTTCCGAGCAGTACTTC. Amino acid sequence: CASNRDRASEQYF.

V usage is TRBV11-2 and J usage is TRBJ2-7; 7 bases fit TRBD2. Germline CDR1 and CDR2: SGHAT and FQNNGV. Germline trimming cut 2 bases from V and 6 bases from J; bases unmatched to any gene: 7. CDR3 length equals 14 residues. The CDR3: CASSLWSGGGEQYF. DNA for the CDR3: TGTGCCAGCAGCTTATGGTCGGGCGGGGGCGAGCAGTACTTC.